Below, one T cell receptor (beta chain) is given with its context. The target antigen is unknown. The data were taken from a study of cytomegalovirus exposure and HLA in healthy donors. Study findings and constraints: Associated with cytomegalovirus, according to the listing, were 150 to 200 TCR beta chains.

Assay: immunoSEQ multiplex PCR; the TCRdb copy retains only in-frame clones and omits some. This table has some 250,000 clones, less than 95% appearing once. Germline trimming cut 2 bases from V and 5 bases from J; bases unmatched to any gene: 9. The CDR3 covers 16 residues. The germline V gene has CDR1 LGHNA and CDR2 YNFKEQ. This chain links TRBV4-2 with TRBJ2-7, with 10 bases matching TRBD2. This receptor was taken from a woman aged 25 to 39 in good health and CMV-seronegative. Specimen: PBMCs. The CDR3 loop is CASSQLHASGSNEQYF. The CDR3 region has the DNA TGTGCCAGCAGCCAACTCCACGCTAGCGGGAGTAACGAGCAGTACTTC.